This TCR beta chain stems from a study of radiation and T cells in renal cell carcinoma. Time point in this sample: blood 4 weeks post-SBRT, at nephrectomy. As for treatment: 15 Gy SBRT to primary tumor, nephrectomy 4 weeks later. Nephrectomy followed 15 Gy stereotactic body radiation by 4 weeks. Blood was sampled at baseline, 2 weeks and 4 weeks after SBRT. The patient's renal cell carcinoma had clear cell pathology. Here immunoSEQ multiplex PCR was the method, and the copy in TCRdb shows in-frame clones only, minus some. Of 130,000 to 150,000 clones in the sample, approximately 86% were seen once. Overall study results and limits: From baseline, blood top tumor clonotypes peaked at 2 weeks post-radiation.

Remarks on this clone: Its specificity is unknown.

Per the germline V gene, CDR1 is SGDLS and CDR2 is YYNGEE. The V and J ends lost 0 bases and 2 bases respectively, with 10 bases between them. CDR3 length: 15 amino acids. The receptor was derived from a woman between 45 and 65 years old with renal cell carcinoma. The source was blood, collected from a patient whose treatment included radiotherapy and nephrectomy. The J gene is TRBJ2-3, the V gene TRBV9, with D perhaps given as TRBD1 or TRBD2 (5 bases each). CDR3 residues: CASSVAGTLTDTQYF. CDR3 in DNA: TGTGCCAGCAGCGTAGCGGGGACCCTCACAGATACGCAGTATTTT.